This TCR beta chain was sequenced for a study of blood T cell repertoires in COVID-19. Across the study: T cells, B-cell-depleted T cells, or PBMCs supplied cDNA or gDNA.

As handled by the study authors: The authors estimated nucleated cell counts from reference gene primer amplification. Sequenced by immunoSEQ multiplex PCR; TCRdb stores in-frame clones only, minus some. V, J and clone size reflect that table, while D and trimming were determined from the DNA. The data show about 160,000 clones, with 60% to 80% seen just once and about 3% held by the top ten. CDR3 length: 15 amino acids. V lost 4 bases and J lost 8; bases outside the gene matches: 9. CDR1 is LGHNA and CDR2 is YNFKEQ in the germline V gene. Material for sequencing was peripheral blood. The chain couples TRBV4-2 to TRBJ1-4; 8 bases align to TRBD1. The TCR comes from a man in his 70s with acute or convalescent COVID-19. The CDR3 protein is CASSPSAGGLEKLFF. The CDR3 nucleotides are TGTGCCAGCAGCCCCTCGGCAGGGGGCTTGGAAAAACTGTTTTTT.